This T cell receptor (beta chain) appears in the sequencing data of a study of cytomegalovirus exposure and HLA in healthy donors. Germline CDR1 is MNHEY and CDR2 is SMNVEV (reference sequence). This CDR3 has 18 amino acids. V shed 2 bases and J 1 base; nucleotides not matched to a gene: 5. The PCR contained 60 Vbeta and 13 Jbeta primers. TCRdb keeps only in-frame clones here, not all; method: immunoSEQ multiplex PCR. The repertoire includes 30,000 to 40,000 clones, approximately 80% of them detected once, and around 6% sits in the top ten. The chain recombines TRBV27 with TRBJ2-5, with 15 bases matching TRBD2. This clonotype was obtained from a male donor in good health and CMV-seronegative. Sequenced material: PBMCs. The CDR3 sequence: CASSLRGGLAGGQETQYF. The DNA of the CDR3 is TGTGCCAGCAGTTTACGCGGGGGACTAGCGGGGGGCCAAGAGACCCAGTACTTC.